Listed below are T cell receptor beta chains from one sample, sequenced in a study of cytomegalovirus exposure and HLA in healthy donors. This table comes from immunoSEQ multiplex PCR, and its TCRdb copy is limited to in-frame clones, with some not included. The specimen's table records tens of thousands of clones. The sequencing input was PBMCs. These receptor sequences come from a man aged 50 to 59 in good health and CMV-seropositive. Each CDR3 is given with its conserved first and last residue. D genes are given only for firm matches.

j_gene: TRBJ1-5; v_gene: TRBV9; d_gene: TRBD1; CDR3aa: CASSPGTGLNQPQHF; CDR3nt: TGTGCCAGCAGTCCGGGGACAGGGCTTAATCAGCCCCAGCATTTT
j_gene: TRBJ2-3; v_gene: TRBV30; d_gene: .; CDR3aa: CAWSEGNTGVSDTQYF; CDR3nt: TGTGCCTGGAGCGAGGGAAATACGGGAGTTTCAGATACGCAGTATTTT
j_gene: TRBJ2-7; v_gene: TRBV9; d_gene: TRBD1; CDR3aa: CASSSDDRELDEQYF; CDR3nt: TGTGCCAGCAGCTCAGACGACAGGGAATTGGACGAGCAGTACTTC
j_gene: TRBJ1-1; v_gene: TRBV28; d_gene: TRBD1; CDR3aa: CASTKTGMNTEAFF; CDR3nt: TGTGCCAGCACCAAGACAGGGATGAACACTGAAGCTTTCTTT
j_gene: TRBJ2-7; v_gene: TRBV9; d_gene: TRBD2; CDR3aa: CASSHGRGWEQYF; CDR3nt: TGTGCCAGCAGCCACGGGAGGGGGTGGGAGCAGTACTTC
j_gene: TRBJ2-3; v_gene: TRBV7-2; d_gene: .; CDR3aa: CASSFLQGDTQYF; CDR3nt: TGTGCCAGCAGCTTCTTACAGGGAGATACGCAGTATTTT
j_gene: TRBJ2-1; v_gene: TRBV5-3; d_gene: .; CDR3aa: CARSFEGGSYNEQFF; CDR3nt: TGTGCCAGAAGCTTTGAGGGTGGCTCCTACAATGAGCAGTTCTTC
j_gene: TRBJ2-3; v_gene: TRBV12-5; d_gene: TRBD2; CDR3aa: CASGLVRGLVHPYSTDTQYF; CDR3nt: TGTGCTAGTGGTTTGGTTCGGGGACTAGTCCACCCATATAGCACAGATACGCAGTATTTT
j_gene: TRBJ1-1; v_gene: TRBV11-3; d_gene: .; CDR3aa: CASSLGQSNTEAFF; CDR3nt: TGTGCCAGCAGCCTAGGACAGTCTAACACTGAAGCTTTCTTT
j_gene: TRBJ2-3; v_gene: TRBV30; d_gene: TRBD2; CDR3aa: CAWSRLAGTDTQYF; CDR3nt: TGTGCCTGGAGTCGGCTAGCGGGAACAGATACGCAGTATTTT
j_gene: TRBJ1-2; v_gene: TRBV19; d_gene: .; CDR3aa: CASSIVAENGYTF; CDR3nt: TGTGCCAGTAGTATAGTCGCGGAAAATGGCTACACCTTC
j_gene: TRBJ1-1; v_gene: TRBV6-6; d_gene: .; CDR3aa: CASSYPGLNTEAFF; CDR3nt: TGTGCCAGCAGTTATCCTGGGCTGAACACTGAAGCTTTCTTT
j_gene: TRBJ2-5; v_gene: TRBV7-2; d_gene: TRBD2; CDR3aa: CASSSPGTSVETQYF; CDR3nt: TGTGCCAGCAGCTCACCCGGGACTAGTGTAGAGACCCAGTACTTC
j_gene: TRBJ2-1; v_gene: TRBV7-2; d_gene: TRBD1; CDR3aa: CNSGTGAYNEQFF; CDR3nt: TGTAACTCCGGGACAGGGGCCTACAATGAGCAGTTCTTC
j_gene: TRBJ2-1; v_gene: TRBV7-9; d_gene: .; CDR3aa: CASSPRDSTYNEQFF; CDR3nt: TGTGCCAGCAGCCCCAGGGACTCGACCTACAATGAGCAGTTCTTC
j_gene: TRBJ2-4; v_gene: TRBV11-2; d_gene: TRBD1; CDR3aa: CASSLGTGENIQYF; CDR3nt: TGTGCCAGCAGCCTCGGGACAGGGGAGAACATTCAGTACTTC
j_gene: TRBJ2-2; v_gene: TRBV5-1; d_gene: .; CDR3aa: CASSLELSSGELFF; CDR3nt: TGCGCCAGCAGCTTGGAACTATCGAGCGGGGAGCTGTTTTTT
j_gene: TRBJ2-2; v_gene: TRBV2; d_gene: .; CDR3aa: CASSGDTTGNTGELFF; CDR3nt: TGTGCCAGCAGTGGCGACACTACAGGGAACACCGGGGAGCTGTTTTTT
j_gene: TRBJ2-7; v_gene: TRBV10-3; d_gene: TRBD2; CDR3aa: CAIRETSGPSYEQYF; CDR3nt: TGTGCCATCAGGGAAACTAGCGGGCCTTCCTACGAGCAGTACTTC
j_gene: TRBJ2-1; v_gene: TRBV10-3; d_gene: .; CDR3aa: CAISDVNEQFF; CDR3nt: TGTGCCATCAGTGATGTAAATGAGCAGTTCTTC